This T cell receptor (beta chain) was identified in a study of spatial heterogeneity in lung cancer. Time point noted: blood at routine non-recurrence follow-up after resection. TCRdb ran MiXCR on the 5' RACE reads and lists one entry per CDR3 protein. This sample has around 32,000 distinct CDR3 sequences, with roughly a tenth found just once. This clonotype was picked up many times. This CDR3 spans 13 amino acids. V was trimmed by 2 bases and J by 7 bases, leaving 6 bases between them. Germline loops: CDR1 MNHEY, CDR2 SVGAGI. The sequences come from PBMCs, collected at follow-up. The chain couples TRBV6-5 to TRBJ1-6; no definite D call. This clonotype originated in a female donor with early-stage non-small cell lung cancer. The CDR3 sequence is CASSYEENSPLHF. The CDR3 region has the DNA TGTGCCAGCAGTTACGAGGAGAATTCACCCCTCCACTTT.